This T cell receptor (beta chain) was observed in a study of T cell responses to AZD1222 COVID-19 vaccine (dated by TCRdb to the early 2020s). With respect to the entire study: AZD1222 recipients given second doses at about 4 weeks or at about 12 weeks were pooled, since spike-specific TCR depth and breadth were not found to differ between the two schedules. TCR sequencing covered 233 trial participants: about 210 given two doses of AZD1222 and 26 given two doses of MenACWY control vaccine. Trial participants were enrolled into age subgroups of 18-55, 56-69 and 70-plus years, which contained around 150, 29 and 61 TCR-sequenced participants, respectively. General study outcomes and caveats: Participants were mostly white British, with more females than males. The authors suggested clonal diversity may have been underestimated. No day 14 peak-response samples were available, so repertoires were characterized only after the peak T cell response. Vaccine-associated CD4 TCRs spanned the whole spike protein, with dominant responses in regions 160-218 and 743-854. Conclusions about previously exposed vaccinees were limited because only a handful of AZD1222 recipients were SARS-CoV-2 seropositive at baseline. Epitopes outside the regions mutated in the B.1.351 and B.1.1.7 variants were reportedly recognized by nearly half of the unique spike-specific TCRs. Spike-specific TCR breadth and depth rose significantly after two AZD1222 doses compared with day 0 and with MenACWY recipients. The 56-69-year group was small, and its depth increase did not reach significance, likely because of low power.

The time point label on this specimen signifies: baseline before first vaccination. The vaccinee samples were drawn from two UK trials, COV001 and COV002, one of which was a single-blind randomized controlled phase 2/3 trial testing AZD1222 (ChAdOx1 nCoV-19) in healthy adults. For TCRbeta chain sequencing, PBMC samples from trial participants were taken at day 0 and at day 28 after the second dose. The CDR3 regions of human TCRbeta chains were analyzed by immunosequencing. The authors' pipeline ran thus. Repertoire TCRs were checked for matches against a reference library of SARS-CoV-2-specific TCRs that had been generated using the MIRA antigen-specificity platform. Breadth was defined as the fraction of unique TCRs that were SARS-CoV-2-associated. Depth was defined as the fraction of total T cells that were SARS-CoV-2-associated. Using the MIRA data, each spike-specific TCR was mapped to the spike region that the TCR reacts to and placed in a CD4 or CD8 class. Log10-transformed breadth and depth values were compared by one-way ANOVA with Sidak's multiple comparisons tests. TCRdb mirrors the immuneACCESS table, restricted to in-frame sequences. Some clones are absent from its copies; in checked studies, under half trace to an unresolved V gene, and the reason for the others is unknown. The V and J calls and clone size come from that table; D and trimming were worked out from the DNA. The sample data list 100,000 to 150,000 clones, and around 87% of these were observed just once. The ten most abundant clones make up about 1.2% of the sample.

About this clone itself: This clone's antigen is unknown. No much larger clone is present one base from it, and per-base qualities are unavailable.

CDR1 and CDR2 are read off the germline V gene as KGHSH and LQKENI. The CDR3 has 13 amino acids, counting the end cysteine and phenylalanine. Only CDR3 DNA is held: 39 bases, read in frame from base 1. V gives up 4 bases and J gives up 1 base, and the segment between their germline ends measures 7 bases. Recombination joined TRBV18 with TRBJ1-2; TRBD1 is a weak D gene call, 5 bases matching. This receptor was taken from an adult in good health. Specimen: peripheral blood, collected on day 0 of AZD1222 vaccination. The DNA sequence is TGTGCCAGCTCACTCGACAGTAACTATGGCTACACCTTC. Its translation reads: CASSLDSNYGYTF.